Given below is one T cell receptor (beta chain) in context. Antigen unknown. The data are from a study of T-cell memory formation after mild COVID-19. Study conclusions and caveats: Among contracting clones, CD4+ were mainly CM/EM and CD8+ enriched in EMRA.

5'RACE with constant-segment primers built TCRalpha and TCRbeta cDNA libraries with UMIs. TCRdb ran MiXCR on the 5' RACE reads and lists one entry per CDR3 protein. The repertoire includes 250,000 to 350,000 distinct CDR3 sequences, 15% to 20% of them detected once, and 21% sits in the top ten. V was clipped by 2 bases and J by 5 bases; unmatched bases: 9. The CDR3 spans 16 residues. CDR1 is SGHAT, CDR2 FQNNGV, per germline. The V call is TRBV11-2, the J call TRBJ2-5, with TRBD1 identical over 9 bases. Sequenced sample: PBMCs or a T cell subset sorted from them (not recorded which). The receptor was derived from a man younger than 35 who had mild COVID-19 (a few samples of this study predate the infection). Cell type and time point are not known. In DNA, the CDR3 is TGTGCCAGCAGCTTATCTGGGACAGGGAGTCGGGAGACCCAGTACTTC. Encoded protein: CASSLSGTGSRETQYF. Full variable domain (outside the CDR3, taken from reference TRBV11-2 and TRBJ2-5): EAGVAQSPRYKIIEKRQSVAFWCNPISGHATLYWYQQILGQGPKLLIQFQNNGVVDDSQLPKDRFSAERLKGVDSTLKIQPAKLEDSAVYLCASSLSGTGSRETQYFGPGTRLLVL.